Shown below are 7 T cell receptor beta chains from a single sample sequenced in a study of blood T cells in healthy people across ages. Then a second PCR, running roughly 7 to 11 cycles, was carried out with a sample-barcoded 5' primer and a J-beta primer mix. Via MiXCR, TCRdb re-called the 5' RACE reads, giving one row per CDR3 protein. Here the sample spans about 940,000 distinct CDR3 sequences, approximately 49% being singletons. Sequenced: blood. These receptors were obtained from a man between 25 and 39 years old in good health.

The chain joins TRBV5-1 to TRBJ1-1; 7 positions match TRBD1. Germline V gives CDR1 SGHRS, CDR2 YFSETQ. The CDR3 has 16 amino acids. V lost 7 bases, J lost 1 base, and 13 bases stayed unmatched. CDR3 in amino acids: CASRGQVPRGNTEAFF. DNA for the CDR3: TGCGCCAGCCGAGGACAGGTACCAAGGGGGAACACTGAAGCTTTCTTT.

The chain combines TRBV28 with TRBJ1-5; tentative D call: TRBD1 (5 bases). CDR3 size: 16 residues. CDR1 MDHEN and CDR2 SYDVKM come from the germline V gene. Between the trimmed V and J ends, which lost 2 bases and 8 bases, there was a span of 19 bases. CDR3 protein: CASSLGGGNPIKPQHF. The DNA for the CDR3 is TGTGCCAGCAGTTTAGGGGGGGGGAACCCAATCAAGCCCCAGCATTTT.

The CDR3 nucleotides read TGTGCCAGCAGCCAACAATCCGTAGCCAAAAACATTCAGTACTTC. Its protein is CASSQQSVAKNIQYF. J is TRBJ2-4 and V is TRBV3-1; D unclear. This CDR3 spans 15 amino acids. The V gene's germline CDR1 is LGHDT and CDR2 YNNKEL (reference sequence). Trimming cost V 2 bases and J 0 bases, with 8 bases left between them.

For this clonotype: A read error may explain this, as a much larger clone is one base away. This rearrangement joins TRBV5-5 to TRBJ2-1, with D unclear. CDR3 size: 11 residues. Germline-derived CDR1 and CDR2 are SGHKS and YYEKEE (reference sequence). The CDR3 region is CAISLSVEQFF. The CDR3 bases are TGTGCCATCAGCTTGAGTGTTGAGCAGTTCTTC.

This clonotype has just a few counts. V gene TRBV5-1 combines with J gene TRBJ2-7; 7 bases are a match to TRBD1. CDR1 is SGHRS and CDR2 is YFSETQ in the germline V gene. This CDR3 is built from 16 residues. Trimming took 3 bases from V and 0 from J; bases not matched to a gene: 9. CDR3 DNA sequence: TGCGCCAGCAGCTCCAAGGACAGGCTTATCTCCTACGAGCAGTACTTC. Its translation: CASSSKDRLISYEQYF.

V is TRBV4-1 and J is TRBJ2-3; D may be TRBD1 or TRBD2 (5 bases each). The CDR3 spans 16 residues. V was shortened by 3 bases and J by 2 bases, with 15 bases between the two germline ends. CDR1 and CDR2 from the germline V gene are MGHRA and YSYEKL. CDR3 in DNA: TGCGCCAGCAGCCAGGACCGGGACCGAATCACAGATACGCAGTATTTT. The encoded protein is CASSQDRDRITDTQYF.

The chain has TRBV4-3 and TRBJ1-1; D is unclear. V lost 4 bases and J 1 base, leaving 13 bases between the germline ends. CDR3 size: 15 residues. CDR1 is LGHNA, CDR2 YSLEER, per germline. The CDR3 spells CASSLSPTRNTEAFF. In nucleotides, the CDR3 is TGCGCCAGCAGCCTGAGTCCCACCAGGAACACTGAAGCTTTCTTT.